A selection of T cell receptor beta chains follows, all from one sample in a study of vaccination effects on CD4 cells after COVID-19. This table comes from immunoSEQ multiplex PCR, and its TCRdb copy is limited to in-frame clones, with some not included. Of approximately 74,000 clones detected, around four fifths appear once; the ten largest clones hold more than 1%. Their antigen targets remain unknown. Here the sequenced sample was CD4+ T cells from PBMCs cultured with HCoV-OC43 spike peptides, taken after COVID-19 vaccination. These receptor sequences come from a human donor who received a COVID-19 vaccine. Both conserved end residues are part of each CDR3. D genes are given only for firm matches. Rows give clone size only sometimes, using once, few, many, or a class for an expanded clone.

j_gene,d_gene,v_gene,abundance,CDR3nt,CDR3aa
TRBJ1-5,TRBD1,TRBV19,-,TGTGCCAGTAGTATAGATGAGACAGGGAAGCCTCCCCAGCATTTT,CASSIDETGKPPQHF
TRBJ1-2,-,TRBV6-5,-,TGTGCCAGCAGGCTCGACAGGACCTATGGCTACACCTTC,CASRLDRTYGYTF
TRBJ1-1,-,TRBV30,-,TGTGCCTGGAGTACCCGACGGACGGACTCGAACACTGAAGCTTTCTTT,CAWSTRRTDSNTEAFF
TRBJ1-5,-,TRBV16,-,TGTGCCAGCAGCCAATCTTCCGGCGGTCAGCCCCAGCATTTT,CASSQSSGGQPQHF
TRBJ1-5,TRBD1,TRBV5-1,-,TGCGCCAGCAGCTTGGGGACAGGGGGATGGCCCCAGCATTTT,CASSLGTGGWPQHF
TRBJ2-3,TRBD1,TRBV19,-,TGTGCCAGTAGTAAACAGGGGGCGAGCACAGATACGCAGTATTTT,CASSKQGASTDTQYF
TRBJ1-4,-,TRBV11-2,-,TGTGCCAGCAGCTTAGATCTCTGGGGTAATGAAAAACTGTTTTTT,CASSLDLWGNEKLFF
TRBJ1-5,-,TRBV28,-,TGTGCCAGCAGCTACCCAGGGACAAGCAATCAGCCCCAGCATTTT,CASSYPGTSNQPQHF
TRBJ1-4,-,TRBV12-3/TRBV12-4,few,TGTGCCAGCAGTTTTCCCGGAAATGAAAAACTGTTTTTT,CASSFPGNEKLFF
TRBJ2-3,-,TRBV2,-,TGTGCCAGCAGTGGGGGGGTTTGGGCGACAGATACGCAGTATTTT,CASSGGVWATDTQYF
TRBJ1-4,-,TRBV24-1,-,TGTGCCACCAGTGATTCAAGGACAGAAACAAAACTGTTTTTT,CATSDSRTETKLFF
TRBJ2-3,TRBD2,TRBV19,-,TGTGCCAGTAGTCCCGGGACTAGCGGGGGGGCCTTTATAGATACGCAGTATTTT,CASSPGTSGGAFIDTQYF
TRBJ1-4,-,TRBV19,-,TGTGCCAGTAGTATTAACCGTGCAACTAATGAAAAACTGTTTTTT,CASSINRATNEKLFF
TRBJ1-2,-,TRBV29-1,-,TGCAGCGTTGACGGGGCAGACCCCGAGGGCTACACCTTC,CSVDGADPEGYTF
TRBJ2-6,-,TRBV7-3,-,TGTGCCAGCAGCTTAACTGTCTCTGGGGCCAACGTCCTGACTTTC,CASSLTVSGANVLTF
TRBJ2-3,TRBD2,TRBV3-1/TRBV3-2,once,TGTGCCAGCAGCCAAGTACCAGCGGGGGGCCGCACAGATACGCAGTATTTT,CASSQVPAGGRTDTQYF
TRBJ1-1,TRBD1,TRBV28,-,TGTGCCAGCAGTTTACACAGGGGCGCGACTGAAGCTTTCTTT,CASSLHRGATEAFF
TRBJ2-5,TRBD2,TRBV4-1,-,TGCGCCAGCAGCCGGAGCGCGGGACTAGCGGGGCAGGCTCCGGAGGAGACCCAGTACTTC,CASSRSAGLAGQAPEETQYF
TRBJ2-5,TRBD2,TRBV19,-,TGTGCCAGTAAGACGGGGAGGGGAGAGACCCAGTACTTC,CASKTGRGETQYF
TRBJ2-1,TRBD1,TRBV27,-,TGTGCCAGCAGTCCCGCCGGGACAGGGGCGTACAATGAGCAGTTCTTC,CASSPAGTGAYNEQFF
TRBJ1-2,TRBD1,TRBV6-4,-,TGTGCCGGACAGGGAAACGGCTACACCTTC,CAGQGNGYTF
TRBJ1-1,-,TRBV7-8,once,TGTGCCAGCAGCTTAGCATCGGGGGGGAACACTGAAGCTTTCTTT,CASSLASGGNTEAFF
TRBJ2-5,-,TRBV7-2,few,TGTGCCAGCAGCGGGGGGGCCATGGAGACCCAGTACTTC,CASSGGAMETQYF
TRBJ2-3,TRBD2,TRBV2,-,TGTGCCAGTCTTGGGGGGGTTACGACAGATACGCAGTATTTT,CASLGGVTTDTQYF
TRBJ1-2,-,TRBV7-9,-,TGTGCCAGCAGCTTAGTCGGGGCCTATGGCTACACCTTC,CASSLVGAYGYTF
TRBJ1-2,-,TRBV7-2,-,TGTGCCAGCAGCTTACAGGGTTCCAACTATGGCTACACCTTC,CASSLQGSNYGYTF
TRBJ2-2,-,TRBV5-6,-,TGTGCCAGCAGCTTATCGGGGTCTGCCGAGGAGCTGTTTTTT,CASSLSGSAEELFF
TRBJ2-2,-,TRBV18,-,TGTGCCAGCTCACCACTGGTTATCAGGGAAAACACCGGGGAGCTGTTTTTT,CASSPLVIRENTGELFF
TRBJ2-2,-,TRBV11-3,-,TGTGCCAGCAGTCGTAAGGATTGGTCAGGCACCGGGGAGCTGTTTTTT,CASSRKDWSGTGELFF
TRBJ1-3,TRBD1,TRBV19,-,TGTGCCACCACCGGGACAGGGGCCGGGACCATATATTTT,CATTGTGAGTIYF
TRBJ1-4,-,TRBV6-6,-,TGTGCCAGCAAAGAGTTGGCAACTAATGAAAAACTGTTTTTT,CASKELATNEKLFF
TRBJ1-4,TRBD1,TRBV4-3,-,TGCGCCAGCAGCCAGGCACAGGGGGCGGCTAATGAAAAACTGTTTTTT,CASSQAQGAANEKLFF
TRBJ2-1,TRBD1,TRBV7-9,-,TGTGCCAGCAGCTTCAGACAGGGAGATTTCTATGAGCAGTTCTTC,CASSFRQGDFYEQFF
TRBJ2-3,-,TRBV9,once,TGTGCCAGCAGCCCACGGGAAAGTTACGATACGCAGTATTTT,CASSPRESYDTQYF
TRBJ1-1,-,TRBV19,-,TGTGCCAGTAGTAATCCCCCCGGGACACCGAACACTGAAGCTTTCTTT,CASSNPPGTPNTEAFF
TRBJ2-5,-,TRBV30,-,TGTGCCTGGAGTGTCGGCGGGGAGACCCAGTACTTC,CAWSVGGETQYF
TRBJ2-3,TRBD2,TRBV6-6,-,TGTGCCAGCGAAGGGGCGGGGGGGCCCCACACAGATACGCAGTATTTT,CASEGAGGPHTDTQYF
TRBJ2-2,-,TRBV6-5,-,TGTGCCAGCAGGGGTTCCGGGAACACCGGGGAGCTGTTTTTT,CASRGSGNTGELFF
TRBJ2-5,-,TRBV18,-,TGTGCCAGCTCACCGGGCAGGGGAGAGACCCAGTACTTC,CASSPGRGETQYF
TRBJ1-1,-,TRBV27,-,TGTGCCAGCAGTTTAAGGGGTACGGGCACTGAAGCTTTCTTT,CASSLRGTGTEAFF
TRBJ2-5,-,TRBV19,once,TGTGCCAGTACCCTCGGTTCGGGCTACGAGACCCAGTACTTC,CASTLGSGYETQYF
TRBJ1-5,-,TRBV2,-,TGTGCCAGCAAGTTTAGCAATCAGCCCCAGCATTTT,CASKFSNQPQHF
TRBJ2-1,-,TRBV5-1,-,TGCGCCAGCAGCTTTGACAGCTACAATGAGCAGTTCTTC,CASSFDSYNEQFF
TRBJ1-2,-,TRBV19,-,TGTGCCAGCCGGGACGTCAACCTGTATGGCTACACCTTC,CASRDVNLYGYTF